This record covers a single T cell receptor beta chain. What this receptor recognizes is not known. One junction end disagrees with the germline gene, perhaps due to a read error. These data belong to a study of shared clonotypes between healthy human individuals (dated by TCRdb to between 2020 and 2021). Context from the whole study: The cohort comprised a couple of women and three men aged 18 to 49 years. Different laboratories and diverse techniques were used to prepare libraries and sequence TCR repertoires, to increase sequencing depth and limit assay-specific biases. Per donor, leukapheresis produced somewhere between about 0.94 and 9 billion PBMCs. To estimate repertoire size and how much clonotypes are shared between individuals, the study performed deep sequencing of blood TCR repertoires from roughly five healthy adults. Per donor, three plates each were used for CD4 naive and CD4 memory, two for CD8 naive, and one for CD8 memory. Overall results and qualifications from the work: About 5% of naive CD4, 3.5% of naive CD8, about 2.4% of memory CD4, and approximately 0.39% of memory CD8 clonotypes were shared across a few donors. Sampling was restricted to blood, and TCR repertoires in tissues likely differ from the TCR repertoires found in blood. Naive subsets generally had larger estimated clonotype richness than memory subsets did. The genetic and exposure-history diversity represented was limited by the small number of donors. Even with the large sequencing depth, rarefaction of the sorted-subset datasets indicated that sequencing was incomplete. Pairwise subsampling led to the expectation that sequencing depth would affect the degree of clonotype sharing among donors. Compared with non-shared clonotypes, the clonotypes found in all four sorted-subset donors had higher generation probabilities.

Using the deep immunoSEQ assay, multiplex PCR amplified TCR CDR3 regions from genomic DNA. Extracted genomic DNA from each cell subset was distributed evenly across all wells of several immunoSEQ 96-well plates, and each plate was treated as a replicate. For sorted subsets, roughly 200 ng genomic DNA, equal to tens of thousands of T cell genomes, was loaded into each replicate PCR. Purified libraries were measured with a Qubit 3.0 fluorometer, size-checked on a Bioanalyzer 2100, and measured again with the KAPA Library Quantification kit. Every immunoSEQ 96-well plate was sequenced on a dedicated single-read 150-cycle Illumina NextSeq 550 flow cell. As for the original processing: Because the immunoSEQ output held only junctional sequences and lacked quality scores, the filtering could not match the filtering applied to full-length reads. To assign V/J genes and CDR3, sequences were annotated using PyIR, a Python wrapper for IgBLAST v1.9, with IMGT germline references. Reads were filtered out if the reads had weak V/J assignments (E-value above 1e-6), no CDR3, stop codons, out-of-frame junctions, or ambiguous translated residues. V3J clonotypes were defined as sequences sharing the same inferred V gene, J gene, and CDR3 amino acid sequence. To compute the percentage overlap between repertoires, the number of shared unique clonotypes was divided by the size of the smaller repertoire. Three approaches were used to assess repertoire richness: RTK rarefaction, the Chao1 estimator, and Recon v2.1 estimates of unobserved clonotypes. Generation probabilities for all TCRbeta clonotypes obtained by the gDNA method from a handful of donors were computed using OLGA. This immuneACCESS table, as held by TCRdb, lists in-frame sequences with V and J called but not all clones. Of the missing ones, under half trace to an unresolved V gene in checked studies; the others have no known cause. Clone size and V and J calls were adopted from that table, with D and trimming inferred from the DNA. Present in this sample are roughly 2.2 million clones, just over 90% of which were seen just once. The top ten hold 0.35% to 0.45% of the sample.

The CDR3 holds 17 amino acids from the cysteine to the phenylalanine. Only the CDR3 DNA stays, 51 bases, in frame from base 1. Reading the germline V gene (reference sequence) gives CDR1 LNHDA and CDR2 SQIVND. Donors were healthy HIV-negative adults with no recently reported acute infections or vaccinations. Every donor was a Caucasian adult living in Nashville, Tennessee, USA. CD4+ T cells were enriched through magnetic negative selection, after which naive cells were positively selected on CD45RA and the remaining negative fraction served as the memory subset. After blood collection by leukapheresis, PBMCs were isolated using Ficoll-Histopaque density gradient centrifugation and then cryopreserved in the vapor phase of liquid nitrogen. Analytical flow cytometry was used to check the purity and quantity of each magnetically sorted T cell population. Genomic DNA was isolated from every sorted fraction and measured by UV absorbance on a Nanodrop 2000c.

The material sequenced was naive CD4+ T cells from PBMCs. The cell subset or site tag for this specimen amounts to: CD45RA+ positively selected. The chain employs TRBV19 and TRBJ2-3; no D gene call is confident. This clonotype was sampled from a man aged 18 to 35 in good health. Some clones in this sample may be carry-over from other donors' samples. The bases are TGTGCCAGTAGTGTAGACCTCAACGTGATTAGACCAGATACGCAGTATTTT. Translation gives CASSVDLNVIRPDTQYF.